This passage covers 20 T cell receptor beta chains from one sample sequenced in a study of molecular identifiers for immune sequencing clone quantification. Each CDR3 protein is one row after TCRdb ran MiXCR on the PCR reads. Altogether approximately 550,000 distinct CDR3 sequences are present, around 23% being singletons, with the ten largest covering approximately 0.76%. The sequenced sample consisted of naive CD8+ T cells from blood, with Jurkat cell RNA spiked in. Regarding subset: FACS-sorted CD8+CD4-CCR7+CD45RA+ naive T cells. The receptors were gathered from a human donor in good health. Some libraries in this study had Jurkat cell RNA spiked in.

The chain combines TRBV9 with TRBJ2-7; TRBD1 might be the D (6 bases). CDR3 length: 15 amino acids. V was pared by 0 bases and J by 5 bases, with 15 bases between. Germline-derived CDR1 and CDR2 are SGDLS and YYNGEE. In DNA form, the CDR3 reads TGTGCCAGCAGCGTAGATGAGGGGGAATTGGACGAGCAGTACTTC. Its protein product is CASSVDEGELDEQYF.

This clonotype was counted at least ten times. The chain combines TRBV2 with TRBJ1-5, with D perhaps matching TRBD1 (6 bases). With 1 base removed from V and 6 bases from J, the gap between germline ends came to 10 bases. This CDR3 region has 14 residues. The germline V gene has CDR1 SNHLY and CDR2 FYNNEI. CDR3 coding DNA: TGTGCCAGCAGTGAAGGGCAGGGGCCTCAGCCCCAGCATTTT. It encodes CASSEGQGPQPQHF.

To note about this clonotype: This CDR3 is missing its conserved last phenylalanine or tryptophan, likely due to a read error. The genes are TRBV4-2 and TRBJ2-5; TRBD2 matches at 9 bases. The CDR3 is 14 amino acids. V trimming: 4 bases; J trimming: 2 bases; junction bases outside the gene matches: 2. The germline V gene has CDR1 LGHNA and CDR2 YNFKEQ. CDR3 amino acids: CASSLGLAQETQYY. CDR3 nucleotide sequence: TGTGCCAGCAGCCTCGGACTAGCGCAAGAGACCCAGTACTAC.

The chain combines TRBV28 with TRBJ2-7, with 10 bases identical to TRBD1. CDR1 MDHEN and CDR2 SYDVKM come from the germline V gene. V shed 8 bases and J 9 bases; nucleotides not matched to a gene: 13. The CDR3 extends over 14 amino acids. In DNA form, the CDR3 reads TGTGCCAGCGATTTGACCGGGACAGGGGTTGTGCAGTACTTC. Amino acid sequence: CASDLTGTGVVQYF. Full variable domain (outside the CDR3, taken from reference TRBV28 and TRBJ2-7): DVKVTQSSRYLVKRTGEKVFLECVQDMDHENMFWYRQDPGLGLRLIYFSYDVKMKEKGDIPEGYSVSREKKERFSLILESASTNQTSMYLCASDLTGTGVVQYFGPGTRLTVT.

J is TRBJ2-7 and V is TRBV20-1; D not resolved. Trimming shortened V by 0 bases and J by 3 bases, and 24 bases separated the two germline ends. This CDR3 has 18 residues. CDR1 is DFQATT, CDR2 SNEGSKA, per germline (reference sequence). The CDR3 loop reads CSARDLIDGPGLLYEQYF. The CDR3 region has the DNA TGCAGTGCTAGAGATCTTATTGACGGACCCGGTCTCCTCTACGAGCAGTACTTC.

This clonotype was seen a few times. The chain has TRBV15 and TRBJ2-2, with TRBD2 identical over 14 bases. Germline CDR1 reads LNHNV; CDR2 reads YYDKDF (reference sequence). The CDR3 is made up of 21 amino acids. Trimming took 0 bases from V and 3 from J; bases not matched to a gene: 12. The CDR3 DNA follows: TGTGCCACCAGCAGAGATTTCAGGGGACTAGCGGGAGTAGGAGACACCGGGGAGCTGTTTTTT. Translated: CATSRDFRGLAGVGDTGELFF.

With regard to this clonotype: A much larger clone sits a single nucleotide away, making a read error possible. V and J are TRBV4-3 and TRBJ2-1; 8 bases map to TRBD2. Germline V CDR1 and CDR2: LGHNA, YSLEER. CDR3 length: 14 residues. The CDR3 DNA follows: TGCGCCAGCAGCCAAGCGGGACGAGCGGGAGAGCAGGTCTTC. Encoded protein: CASSQAGRAGEQVF.

V gene TRBV4-1 combines with J gene TRBJ2-1; D gene ambiguous. CDR1 MGHRA and CDR2 YSYEKL come from the germline V gene. The CDR3 totals 12 residues. Trimming removed 0 bases from V and 8 bases from J, with 5 bases in between. The CDR3 nucleotides read TGCGCCAGCAGCCAAGACGTAGATGAGCAGTTCTTC. It yields the protein CASSQDVDEQFF.

V is TRBV11-1 and J is TRBJ2-2; no clear D gene. Trimming took off 5 bases at V and 5 bases at J, with 6 bases between the two ends. This CDR3 contains 12 residues. Germline V CDR1 and CDR2: SGHAT, FQDESV (reference sequence). The CDR3 loop is CASSPWTGELFF. The CDR3 nucleotides read TGTGCCAGCAGCCCCTGGACCGGGGAGCTGTTTTTT.

J is TRBJ1-2 and V is TRBV9; no clear D. The V end lost 0 bases, the J end lost 0 bases, and 3 bases lay between the germline ends. The CDR3 is 13 amino acids. Germline loops: CDR1 SGDLS, CDR2 YYNGEE. The CDR3 protein is CASSVVTNYGYTF. The DNA of the CDR3 is TGTGCCAGCAGCGTAGTAACTAACTATGGCTACACCTTC.

In the case of this clonotype: This may come from a read error, since a much larger clone is one base off. The final CDR3 position lacks the conserved phenylalanine or tryptophan, pointing to a likely read error. This sequence joins TRBV28 and TRBJ1-4; 8 positions agree with TRBD1. After removal of 5 bases from V and 8 bases from J, the junction contained 13 bases not matched to a gene. Germline CDR1 MDHEN, CDR2 SYDVKM. The CDR3 runs to 16 residues. CDR3 DNA: TGTGCCAGCAGTGGGGGACAGGTGCGGAGGTGGGAAAAACTGTTTTAT. Residues: CASSGGQVRRWEKLFY.

This clonotype has ten or more counts. The chain is built from TRBV29-1 and TRBJ2-7; possibly TRBD1 for D (6 bases). The ends were cut back, 2 bases at V and 0 bases at J, with 14 bases in the middle. The length of the CDR3 is 15 residues. CDR1 SQVTM and CDR2 ANQGSEA come from the germline V gene. For the CDR3, the DNA is TGCAGCGTTGAATTGCCGGGGACAAGCTCCTACGAGCAGTACTTC. Protein sequence: CSVELPGTSSYEQYF.

A few counts support this clonotype. CDR3 in amino acids: CASSLSRTSTDTQYF. The CDR3 bases are TGTGCCAGCAGCCTCAGCAGAACTAGCACAGATACGCAGTATTTT. This sequence joins TRBV7-3 and TRBJ2-3; D call uncertain. V was clipped by 5 bases and J by 0 bases, with 12 bases between them. CDR1 SGHTA and CDR2 FQGTGA come from the germline V gene. The CDR3 loop spans 15 amino acids. Full variable domain (remainder filled in from reference TRBV7-3 and TRBJ2-3): GAGVSQTPSNKVTEKGKYVELRCDPISGHTALYWYRQSLGQGPEFLIYFQGTGAADDSGLPNDRFFAVRPEGSVSTLKIQRTERGDSAVYLCASSLSRTSTDTQYFGPGTRLTVL.

This clonotype was observed at least ten times. This chain connects TRBV28 to TRBJ2-4, with 10 bases lining up with TRBD1. The CDR3 is 15 amino acids. After removal of 3 bases from V and 8 bases from J, the junction contained 7 bases not matched to a gene. Germline V gives CDR1 MDHEN, CDR2 SYDVKM. CDR3 amino acids: CASSFDGTGVDIQYF. DNA of the CDR3: TGTGCCAGCAGTTTTGATGGGACAGGGGTGGACATTCAGTACTTC.

A few counts support this clonotype. The CDR3 reads CASSPMWGQETQYF. CDR3 nucleotides: TGTGCCAGCAGTCCAATGTGGGGGCAAGAGACCCAGTACTTC. This chain connects TRBV12-3 or TRBV12-4 to TRBJ2-5, with D possibly being TRBD1 or TRBD2 (5 bases each). The CDR3 spans 14 residues. V lost 5 bases and J lost 2, with 12 bases in between.

The table lists this clonotype with many counts. The chain is built from TRBV7-9 and TRBJ1-4; D not certain. CDR3 size: 14 residues. Germline lookup yields CDR1 SEHNR and CDR2 FQNEAQ (reference sequence). Trimming removed 1 base from V and 3 bases from J, with 6 bases in between. CDR3 in amino acids: CASSLVGSNEKLFF. The CDR3 DNA follows: TGTGCCAGCAGCTTAGTTGGATCTAATGAAAAACTGTTTTTT.

V and J are TRBV12-3 or TRBV12-4 and TRBJ2-1; TRBD1 or TRBD2 may be the D gene (5 bases each). The V end lost 8 bases, the J end lost 6 bases, and 14 bases lay between the germline ends. This CDR3 has 13 residues. DNA for the CDR3: TGTGCCAGCTGGGAGCAGGGCGGCAATGAGCAGTTCTTC. It encodes CASWEQGGNEQFF.

This clonotype was observed a few times. V usage is TRBV20-1 and J usage is TRBJ2-7; D might be TRBD2 (5 bases). The CDR3 has 14 amino acids. The germline CDR1 and CDR2 sequences are DFQATT and SNEGSKA (reference sequence). V lost 6 bases to trimming and J lost 4 bases, with 19 bases between them. CDR3 residues: CSASSRAGGYEQYF. The DNA for the CDR3 is TGCAGTGCGAGCAGTCGGGCAGGCGGGTACGAGCAGTACTTC.

This clonotype was counted only a few times. The V gene is TRBV6-2 or TRBV6-3, the J gene TRBJ2-1; D is uncertain. This CDR3 spans 12 amino acids. Deletions cut 5 bases from V and 7 bases from J, with 9 bases between. The V gene's germline CDR1 is MNHEY and CDR2 SVGEGT. DNA for the CDR3: TGTGCCAGCAGTCCATTCAAAAATGAGCAGTTCTTC. This encodes CASSPFKNEQFF.

The rearrangement joins TRBV20-1 to TRBJ1-1; TRBD1 matches at 10 bases. Unmatched junction bases numbered 5, after V lost 5 bases and J lost 2 bases. CDR1 and CDR2 from the germline V gene are DFQATT and SNEGSKA (reference sequence). The CDR3 runs 14 residues. CDR3 in DNA: TGCAGTGCTGGGGGGACAGGGGACAACACTGAAGCTTTCTTT. Residues: CSAGGTGDNTEAFF.